The sequence of this T cell receptor (beta chain) was determined in a study of T-cell reconstitution after alpha-beta-depleted transplantation in children. Study outcomes and limitations: A year had passed since transplant, and T-cell counts and diversity by then came mostly from newly produced T cells.

Unique molecular identifiers were incorporated into the prepared TCRbeta library. TCRdb reanalysed the PCR reads using MiXCR and keeps one entry per CDR3 protein. The sample records roughly 790,000 distinct CDR3 sequences, roughly 15% being singletons. This clonotype was counted only a few times. Its antigen is as yet unknown. The CDR3 covers 15 residues. Germline V gives CDR1 SGHTA, CDR2 FQGNSA. Trimming shortened V by 1 base and J by 6 bases, and 13 bases separated the two germline ends. The receptor was derived from a male patient between 10 and 17 years old who had a stem cell transplant for acute lymphoblastic leukemia, so the T cells may come from the graft donor. The material was PBMCs, mostly from graft donor cells, obtained 360 days after TCRalphabeta/CD19-depleted stem cell transplant. The chain combines TRBV7-2 with TRBJ2-1; no definite D call. The CDR3 sequence: CASSLVLDIGNEQFF. CDR3 coding DNA: TGTGCCAGCAGCTTAGTCCTCGATATCGGCAATGAGCAGTTCTTC.